The present T cell receptor beta chain was sequenced within a study of T cell clonotyping in hematopoietic cell transplantation. Regarding the study as a whole: Few recipient clonotypes overlapped donors; over 95% were de novo at given depth. Broader posttransplant TCR repertoire diversity was predicted by graft donor and pretransplant recipient Inverse Simpson Index values. After transplant, recipient diversity fell while pathologically expanded clonotypes grew through day 180.

Trimming removed 8 bases at V and 2 bases at J, with 3 bases between. The CDR3 is 10 residues long. In germline, CDR1 is MNHEY, CDR2 SVGAGI. Regarding this clone: Its antigen is unknown.

Here immunoSEQ multiplex PCR was the method, and the copy in TCRdb shows in-frame clones only, minus some. This repertoire shows roughly 40,000 clones, about 93% found once; its top ten account for 0.85%. This chain joins TRBV6-5 and TRBJ1-1; D ambiguous. Sequences were obtained from peripheral blood mononuclear cells. The clonotype comes from a woman aged 45 to 65 in good health. Some clones in this sample may be carry-over from other donors' samples. CDR3: CASGNTEAFF. The CDR3 region has the DNA TGTGCCAGCGGTAACACTGAAGCTTTCTTT.